This is a list of T cell receptor beta chains from one sample in a study of liver allograft versus peripheral blood T cells. In TCRdb, the reads were re-called with MiXCR into one record per CDR3 protein. This sample has about 2,500 distinct CDR3 sequences, with 19% found just once. Receptors originate from a human patient who had a liver transplant. Among the T cells, some may be from the graft donor. Each CDR3 is given with its conserved first and last residue. D genes are given only for firm matches. Clone size, where shown, is once, few, many, or a class for clones that have expanded.

abundance	v_gene	j_gene	d_gene	CDR3nt	CDR3aa
few	TRBV27	TRBJ1-1	TRBD1	TGTGCCAGCAGTCCAGGGGGCCTGAACACTGAAGCTTTCTTT	CASSPGGLNTEAFF
medium-sized	TRBV19	TRBJ1-1	.	TGTGCCAGTAGTCCCCTCGACAGGATGAGAACTGAAGCTTTCTTT	CASSPLDRMRTEAFF
medium-sized	TRBV9	TRBJ2-1	TRBD2	TGTGCCAGCAGCGTAGCTGGTAGCGGGGTGACCTACAATGAGCAGTTCTTC	CASSVAGSGVTYNEQFF
medium-sized	TRBV6-1	TRBJ1-1	.	TGTGCCAGCAGTGAGAGGCTGCAGGGGCTGAACACTGAAGCTTTCTTT	CASSERLQGLNTEAFF
.	TRBV20-1	TRBJ2-3	.	TGCAGTGCTAGAGATCAGGACTCCGTGATCCCGCAGTATTTT	CSARDQDSVIPQYF
medium-sized	TRBV9	TRBJ1-2	TRBD1	TGTGCCAGCAGCGCCTCGACAGGGTACGGGAACTATGGCTACACCTTC	CASSASTGYGNYGYTF
.	TRBV30	TRBJ2-1	TRBD2	TGTGCCTGGAGCGGACTAGCGGGGGGGCTATACAATGAGCAGTTCTTC	CAWSGLAGGLYNEQFF
medium-sized	TRBV6-6	TRBJ2-1	TRBD2	TGTGCCAGCAGTTACCTAGCGGCCTACTCCTACAATGAGCAGTTCTTC	CASSYLAAYSYNEQFF
.	TRBV5-1	TRBJ2-3	.	TGCGCCAGCACCCAGGAGGTTGAGACCCAAACAGATACGCAGTATTTT	CASTQEVETQTDTQYF
medium-sized	TRBV27	TRBJ1-1	.	TGTGCCAGCAGTCCGACGGATTTGAACACTGAAGCTTTCTTT	CASSPTDLNTEAFF
medium-sized	TRBV19	TRBJ2-7	.	TGTGCCAGTAGTATAGGACCTACCTACGAGCAGTACTTC	CASSIGPTYEQYF
.	TRBV5-4	TRBJ2-3	.	TGTGCCAGCAGCTTGTGGGGGGCCCGGCCGGATACGCAGTATTTT	CASSLWGARPDTQYF
few	TRBV14	TRBJ2-7	.	TGTGCCAGCAGCCTTTCCCACGAGCAGTACTTC	CASSLSHEQYF
.	TRBV5-4	TRBJ2-7	.	TGTGCCAGCAGCTACATTAGCGGAAACTCCTACGAGCAGTACTTC	CASSYISGNSYEQYF
medium-sized	TRBV27	TRBJ2-7	.	TGTGCCAGCAGTTGGGACGGATCCTACGAGCAGTACTTC	CASSWDGSYEQYF